This TCR beta chain was sequenced for a study of blood T cell repertoires in COVID-19. About the research overall: Sites in the United States, Italy and Spain provided acute and convalescent COVID-19 samples.

Using immunoSEQ multiplex PCR, the repertoire was profiled, and TCRdb retains in-frame clones only, with some absent. Of over 95,000 clones in the sample, 79% were seen once. Losses at the gene ends were 1 base for V and 6 bases for J; bases not matched to a gene: 8. The germline CDR1 and CDR2 sequences are SGHDT and YYEEEE. The CDR3 extends over 15 amino acids. The material sequenced was peripheral blood. The source is a woman at least 80 years old with active or convalescent COVID-19. V and J are TRBV5-6 and TRBJ2-3; 7 bases line up with TRBD2. The CDR3 nucleotides read TGTGCCAGCAGCTTGAGGCTAGCGGATATTGATACGCAGTATTTT. This codes for CASSLRLADIDTQYF.